One and the same sample provided the 3 T cell receptor beta chains below, sequenced in a study of fetal regulatory T cell absence and autoimmunity (TCRdb year 2017). The library was produced with the immunoSEQ multiplex PCR assay. As stored in TCRdb, this immuneACCESS dataset retains in-frame rearrangements with V and J assigned. A fraction of the clones does not appear; measured against another copy, unresolved V genes explain less than half of the discrepancy, and the remainder lacks a known reason. In this sample the table shows around 100,000 clones, approximately 75% of which occur a single time. In total, the top ten clones hold 1.5% to 2% of the sample. Sequenced: pancreas tissue. The receptors come from a male donor with IPEX syndrome.

This clone has more than one count but fewer than ten. The gene calls are TRBV20-1 and TRBJ1-2; no firm D call. V dropped 1 base and J dropped 4 bases, with 4 bases sitting between them. Per the germline V gene, CDR1 is DFQATT and CDR2 is SNEGSKA (reference sequence). The CDR3 runs 11 residues. CDR3: CSARVGYGYTF. CDR3 in DNA: TGCAGTGCTAGAGTGGGCTATGGCTACACCTTC.

This clone was seen more than once but under ten times. The chain combines TRBV11-2 with TRBJ2-5; the D gene is possibly TRBD1 (6 bases). CDR1 is SGHAT, CDR2 FQNNGV, per germline. The CDR3 consists of 14 residues. Between the trimmed V and J ends, which lost 1 base and 1 base, there was a span of 7 bases. The CDR3 DNA reads as TGTGCCAGCAGCTTAGGGACAGCCCAAGAGACCCAGTACTTC. It encodes CASSLGTAQETQYF. Using reference TRBV11-2 and TRBJ2-5 for the parts outside the CDR3, the full variable domain is EAGVAQSPRYKIIEKRQSVAFWCNPISGHATLYWYQQILGQGPKLLIQFQNNGVVDDSQLPKDRFSAERLKGVDSTLKIQPAKLEDSAVYLCASSLGTAQETQYFGPGTRLLVL.

The CDR3 DNA sequence: TGCGCCAGCAGCTTGGAACAGGGGAACTATGGCTACACCTTC. It encodes CASSLEQGNYGYTF. This chain uses TRBV5-1 with TRBJ1-2; 7 nucleotides match TRBD1. Trimming removed 0 bases from V and 2 bases from J; junction bases left unmatched: 1. The CDR3 runs to 14 residues. The germline gives CDR1 SGHRS, CDR2 YFSETQ. The full variable domain, in which reference TRBV5-1 and TRBJ1-2 provide the parts outside the CDR3, is KAGVTQTPRYLIKTRGQQVTLSCSPISGHRSVSWYQQTPGQGLQFLFEYFSETQRNKGNFPGRFSGRQFSNSRSEMNVSTLELGDSALYLCASSLEQGNYGYTFGSGTRLTVV.